This T cell receptor (beta chain) was identified during a study of CD8 T cells in Susac syndrome. When the RNA was reverse transcribed, random hexamers were used with an input of about 0.5 to 1 ug. With immunoSEQ multiplex PCR, TCR beta CDR3 was amplified across 54 Vbeta and 13 Jbeta. TCRdb called the immunoSEQ multiplex PCR reads again in MiXCR, with one record for every CDR3 protein. The sample holds about 400,000 distinct CDR3 sequences, 75% to 90% seen once. V lost 3 bases and J lost 10, with 18 bases in between. The V gene's germline CDR1 is LGHDT and CDR2 YNNKEL (reference sequence). This CDR3 spans 14 amino acids.

Sequences were obtained from CD8+ T cells from PBMCs. This TCR came from a human donor with multiple sclerosis. This chain uses TRBV3-1 with TRBJ1-1; TRBD1 might be the D (6 bases). This chain's CDR3 is CASSQDDRFPIAFF. CDR3 nucleotides: TGTGCCAGCAGCCAGGACGACAGGTTTCCGATAGCTTTCTTT.